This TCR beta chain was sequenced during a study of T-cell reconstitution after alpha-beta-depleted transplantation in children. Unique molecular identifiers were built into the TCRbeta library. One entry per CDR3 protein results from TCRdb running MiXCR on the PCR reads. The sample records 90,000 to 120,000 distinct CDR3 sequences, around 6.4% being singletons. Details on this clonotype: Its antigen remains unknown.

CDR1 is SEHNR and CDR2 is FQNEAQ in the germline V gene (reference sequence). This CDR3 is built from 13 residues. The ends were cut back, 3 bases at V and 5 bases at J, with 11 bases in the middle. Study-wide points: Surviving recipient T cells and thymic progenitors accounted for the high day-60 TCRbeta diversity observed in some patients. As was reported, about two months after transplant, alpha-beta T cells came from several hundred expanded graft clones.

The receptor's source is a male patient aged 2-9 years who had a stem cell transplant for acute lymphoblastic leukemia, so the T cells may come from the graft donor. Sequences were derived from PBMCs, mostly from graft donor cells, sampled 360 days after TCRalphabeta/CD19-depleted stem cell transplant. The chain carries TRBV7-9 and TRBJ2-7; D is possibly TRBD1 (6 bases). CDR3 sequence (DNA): TGTGCCAGCAGCTTCAGGGGTAGTGACGAGCAGTACTTC. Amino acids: CASSFRGSDEQYF.